The T cell receptor (beta chain) under discussion was sequenced for a study of T cell responses to AZD1222 COVID-19 vaccine. Overall study results and limits: There were vaccine-associated CD4 TCRs across spike, dominant at 160-218 and 743-854. Unmutated variant regions are reportedly the target of nearly half of TCRs that are spike-specific. Seropositive status at baseline applied to only five or six AZD1222 recipients. Donors were largely white British and mainly female; clonal diversity was possibly underestimated.

As to this clone: Antigen: not known.

The data were produced by immunoSEQ multiplex PCR, yet TCRdb's version contains in-frame clones alone and is incomplete. The sample includes tens of thousands of clones, 89% of them seen just once. Germline CDR1 and CDR2: SGHAT and FQNNGV. CDR3 length equals 15 residues. Trimming cost V 5 bases and J 9 bases; bases outside gene matches: 10. The receptor's source is an adult who received the AZD1222 COVID-19 vaccine. Sequenced here: peripheral blood, sampled 28 days after the second AZD1222 dose. This sequence joins TRBV11-2 and TRBJ1-6; 7 bases match TRBD1. CDR3 in amino acids: CASSTGNRGSSPLHF. The CDR3 DNA is TGTGCCAGCAGCACCGGAAACAGGGGAAGTTCACCCCTCCACTTT.